The 18 T cell receptor beta chains listed next were all sequenced from one sample in a study of OX40 agonist ivuxolimab in advanced cancers. TCRdb keeps only in-frame clones here, not all; method: immunoSEQ multiplex PCR. The data hold roughly 63,000 clones, with roughly 80% observed a single time. The specimen was CD4+ or CD8+ T cells sorted from blood, collected in a trial of the OX40 agonist ivuxolimab. The receptors shown here come from an adult with an advanced solid tumor such as melanoma, head and neck, liver or kidney cancer.

The rearrangement uses TRBV7-2 and TRBJ2-1; TRBD2 is a possible D gene (6 bases). Germline CDR1 reads SGHTA; CDR2 reads FQGNSA. The CDR3 has 14 residues. With 2 bases removed from V and 5 bases from J, the gap between germline ends came to 10 bases. The CDR3 here is CASSLRRTNNEQFF. The DNA for the CDR3 is TGTGCCAGCAGCTTACGCAGGACTAACAATGAGCAGTTCTTC.

This clone was recorded a few times. This chain links TRBV25-1 with TRBJ2-7; no clear D gene. From germline, CDR1 is MGHDK and CDR2 SYGVNS. V was pared by 4 bases and J by 4 bases, with 11 bases between. This CDR3 spans 13 amino acids. CDR3 sequence reads: CASSGIGTYEQYF. The DNA of the CDR3 is TGTGCCAGCAGTGGGATTGGCACATACGAGCAGTACTTC.

The gene calls are TRBV28 and TRBJ2-5; a weak D match, TRBD2 (6 bases). Germline CDR1 MDHEN, CDR2 SYDVKM. Trimming took off 8 bases at V and 7 bases at J, with 17 bases between the two ends. This CDR3 region has 13 residues. The DNA of the CDR3 is TGTGCCAGCGGGGAGGCAAATCACGGGACCCAGTACTTC. Translating gives CASGEANHGTQYF.

V and J are TRBV28 and TRBJ2-5; 10 bases are a match to TRBD1. The CDR3 spans 15 residues. The V gene's germline CDR1 is MDHEN and CDR2 SYDVKM. V trimming: 7 bases; J trimming: 4 bases; junction bases outside the gene matches: 9. The CDR3 coding sequence is TGTGCCAGCAAGGGAACGACAGGGGGCCGAGAGACCCAGTACTTC. It encodes CASKGTTGGRETQYF.

The chain links TRBV7-3 to TRBJ2-2; 9 bases fit TRBD1. CDR1 is SGHTA and CDR2 is FQGTGA in the germline V gene. The V and J ends lost 4 bases and 6 bases, in that order; junction bases with no gene match: 9. The CDR3 covers 16 residues. As DNA, the CDR3 is TGTGCCAGCAGCTCTCTACCGGGACAGGGTCCCGGGGAGCTGTTTTTT. This encodes CASSSLPGQGPGELFF.

The gene calls are TRBV30 and TRBJ1-3; D remains ambiguous. Trimming pared 4 bases from V and 4 bases from J, leaving 8 bases between. Germline CDR1 and CDR2: GTSNPN and SVGIG (reference sequence). The CDR3 runs to 12 residues. In nucleotides, the CDR3 is TGTGCCTGGACCCACGGGGGAAACACCATATATTTT. It specifies CAWTHGGNTIYF.

The V gene is TRBV30, the J gene TRBJ2-7; no firm D call. CDR1 and CDR2 from the germline V gene are GTSNPN and SVGIG (reference sequence). The CDR3 length is 12 residues. Trimming cost V 3 bases and J 2 bases, with 8 bases left between them. CDR3 in amino acids: CAWRSMTYEQYF. Written as DNA, the CDR3 is TGTGCCTGGAGAAGCATGACCTACGAGCAGTACTTC.

The V and J genes are TRBV30 and TRBJ1-1; D is unclear. Deletions cut 0 bases from V and 3 bases from J, with 14 bases between. Germline V gene sequence: CDR1 GTSNPN, CDR2 SVGIG (reference sequence). The CDR3 runs 15 residues. CDR3 nucleotides: TGTGCCTGGAGTGTAATAGGGCGGCCGGACACTGAAGCTTTCTTT. Residues: CAWSVIGRPDTEAFF.

The genes are TRBV15 and TRBJ1-1; the match to TRBD1 covers 9 bases. Germline-derived CDR1 and CDR2 are LNHNV and YYDKDF (reference sequence). The V gene end was trimmed by 1 base and the J gene end by 11 bases; junction bases not matched to a gene: 5. The CDR3 spans 13 residues. CDR3 bases: TGTGCCACCAGCAGAGGACAGGGGGATGGGGCTTTCTTT. This encodes CATSRGQGDGAFF.

This clone was recorded once. V is TRBV18 and J is TRBJ1-5; no clear D. Trimming shortened V by 5 bases and J by 7 bases, and 12 bases separated the two germline ends. The V gene's germline CDR1 is KGHSH and CDR2 LQKENI. This CDR3 is built from 13 residues. In nucleotides, the CDR3 is TGTGCCAGCTCAGGAGAAAGGGCCCAGCCCCAGCATTTT. Its protein is CASSGERAQPQHF.

The V call is TRBV11-3, the J call TRBJ2-1; D unclear. V lost 5 bases and J lost 5, with 10 bases in between. The germline gives CDR1 SGHNT, CDR2 YENEEA. CDR3 length equals 13 residues. CDR3 in amino acids: CASSPTRNNEQFF. The CDR3 coding sequence is TGTGCCAGCAGCCCCACAAGGAACAATGAGCAGTTCTTC. The full variable domain, completed using reference TRBV11-3 and TRBJ2-1, is EAGVVQSPRYKIIEKKQPVAFWCNPISGHNTLYWYLQNLGQGPELLIRYENEEAVDDSQLPKDRFSAERLKGVDSTLKIQPAELGDSAVYLCASSPTRNNEQFFGPGTRLTVL.

The chain employs TRBV13 and TRBJ2-7, with D unclear. The CDR3 loop spans 17 amino acids. Trimming took 4 bases from V and 0 from J, leaving 19 bases between them. Germline assignment: CDR1 PRHDT and CDR2 FYEKMQ (reference sequence). This chain's CDR3 is CASSWKSATLFSYEQYF. CDR3 in DNA: TGTGCCAGCAGCTGGAAGTCGGCCACTCTGTTCTCCTACGAGCAGTACTTC.

This sequence joins TRBV5-1 and TRBJ2-2; the match to TRBD2 covers 7 bases. The J segment lost 0 bases and the V segment lost 4 bases, leaving 3 bases of the junction unmatched. CDR1 and CDR2 from the germline V gene are SGHRS and YFSETQ. The CDR3 totals 15 residues. The CDR3 loop is CASSLAGANTGELFF. As DNA, the CDR3 is TGCGCCAGCAGCCTCGCGGGAGCGAACACCGGGGAGCTGTTTTTT.

J is TRBJ1-4 and V is TRBV5-1, with 7 nucleotides matching TRBD1. V was pared by 4 bases and J by 8 bases, with 14 bases of the junction left unmatched. The CDR3 is 16 residues long. Per the germline V gene, CDR1 is SGHRS and CDR2 is YFSETQ. The CDR3 sequence is CASSTGDSPAYEKLFF. For the CDR3, the DNA is TGCGCCAGCAGCACGGGGGACAGTCCGGCGTACGAAAAACTGTTTTTT.

This rearrangement joins TRBV5-1 to TRBJ2-1; TRBD1 agrees at 9 bases. CDR1 and CDR2 (germline): SGHRS, YFSETQ. J lost 7 bases, V lost 0 bases, and 5 bases had no gene match. The CDR3 contains 15 residues. The CDR3 here is CASSLVQGARNEQFF. For the CDR3, the DNA is TGCGCCAGCAGCTTGGTACAGGGGGCGCGGAATGAGCAGTTCTTC.

The chain joins TRBV5-5 to TRBJ2-5; the match to TRBD1 covers 7 bases. V gave up 10 bases and J gave up 0 bases; unmatched junction bases: 6. Per the germline V gene, CDR1 is SGHKS and CDR2 is YYEKEE (reference sequence). The CDR3 has 13 amino acids. In nucleotides, the CDR3 is TGTGCCTCGGCCGGGACAGACCAAGAGACCCAGTACTTC. This encodes CASAGTDQETQYF.

The V gene is TRBV6-6, the J gene TRBJ2-2; 8 bases are a match to TRBD2. This CDR3 has 16 residues. Germline loops: CDR1 MNHNY, CDR2 SVGAGI (reference sequence). The V gene end was trimmed by 3 bases and the J gene end by 1 base; junction bases not matched to a gene: 4. CDR3 DNA sequence: TGTGCCAGCAGTTATCTGAGCGGGGGGAACACCGGGGAGCTGTTTTTT. It yields the protein CASSYLSGGNTGELFF.

V gene TRBV15 combines with J gene TRBJ1-1, with D possibly TRBD1 on 6 matching bases. The V gene's germline CDR1 is LNHNV and CDR2 YYDKDF (reference sequence). Trimming stripped 1 base from V and 2 bases from J, with 11 bases between. The CDR3 contains 15 residues. CDR3 sequence reads: CATSRGGRGNTEAFF. CDR3 DNA sequence: TGTGCCACCAGCAGAGGAGGCAGGGGCAACACTGAAGCTTTCTTT.